What follows is one T cell receptor (beta chain) and its context. The target of this receptor is not known. Base quality data are lacking; no much larger clone is found one base away. The junction carries 21 bases between V and J, which are trimmed by 1 base and 0 bases respectively. The germline V gene sets CDR1 to MGHRA and CDR2 to YSYEKL. The CDR3 runs 20 amino acids, cysteine and phenylalanine included. This entry keeps only the CDR3 DNA: 60 bases, framed from base 1. These data come from a study of blood T cell repertoires in COVID-19 (dated by TCRdb to 2018 to 2021). Turning to the overall study: Samples covering the acute and convalescent phases of COVID-19 were provided by collaborators in the United States, Italy and Spain. Where HLA class I and class II types were available, the types were taken from metadata supplied by the sample provider, not from assay-based typing. The dataset comprised deeply sampled blood TCRbeta repertoires from subjects exposed to, actively infected with, or recovered from COVID-19. The material from the prospective study consisted of cDNA or gDNA derived from T cells, B-cell-depleted T cells, or PBMCs. The repertoires were released in a freely available public database intended as a resource for research on the immune response to SARS-CoV-2. The samples were drawn from the first 160 participants of the ongoing ImmuneRACE study and from over a thousand subjects provided by 6 global collaborators. Sample metadata almost always included a de-identified subject ID, COVID-19 status, age in years and sex. Overall results and qualifications from the work: The amount of clinical and demographic metadata varied by source and participant and was provided uncurated.

At one collaborating source in Seattle, patients were enrolled during active infection and were followed longitudinally through the course of disease. Whole blood was collected in K2EDTA tubes by collaborating institutions according to the institutions' own protocols. For TCRbeta analysis, collaborator samples were shipped as frozen whole blood, as isolated PBMCs, or as DNA extracted from either sample type. The immunoSEQ Assay, a bias-controlled multiplex PCR, was used to amplify TCRbeta CDR3 regions from genomic DNA. Processing in the source paper ran as follows. The number of nucleated cells in each sample was estimated from the amplification of reference gene primers within the assay. To quantify the absolute abundance of each unique TCRbeta CDR3 rearrangement, sequence reads were collapsed and filtered. For each sample, productive Simpson clonality was calculated by taking the square root of Simpson's diversity index across productive rearrangements. Held by TCRdb, this immuneACCESS table contains in-frame sequences only and omits some clones. Under half of the omission traces to an unresolved V gene where checked; the cause of the rest is unknown. The D gene and trimming were derived from the DNA, and the V and J assignments and clone size from that table. Within this sample are tens of thousands of clones, with more than 80% of them counted one time only. About an eighth of the sample rests with the top ten.

The origin of this receptor is a man aged 50 to 59 with COVID-19, enrolled during active disease. Recombination joined TRBV4-1 with TRBJ2-2; 5 matching bases give a weak D call of TRBD1. Sequencing was carried out using peripheral blood. The CDR3: CASSQGAMFQGYTNTGELFF. The DNA reads TGCGCCAGCAGCCAAGGGGCGATGTTTCAGGGATATACGAACACCGGGGAGCTGTTTTTT.